Listed below are T cell receptor beta chains from one sample, sequenced in a study of cytomegalovirus exposure and HLA in healthy donors. The method was immunoSEQ multiplex PCR; TCRdb's version includes in-frame clones alone and lacks a portion of them. The sample has 180,000 or so clones, approximately 90% seen once. Specimen: PBMCs. These TCRs come from a woman in her twenties or thirties in good health and CMV-seronegative. The CDR3 runs from the conserved cysteine through the conserved F or W. D genes are given only for firm matches.

cdr3_nt: TGTGCCAGCAGCCAAGTACGCCCTAGTTTTGCCGGGGAGCTGTTTTTT; cdr3_aa: CASSQVRPSFAGELFF; v_call: TRBV4-2; j_call: TRBJ2-2; d_call: NA
cdr3_nt: TGTGCCAGCAGCGTAGATCTAGCGGGGCTCACAGATACGCAGTATTTT; cdr3_aa: CASSVDLAGLTDTQYF; v_call: TRBV9; j_call: TRBJ2-3; d_call: TRBD2
cdr3_nt: TGTGCCAGCAGTTTATATAGCGGGGGGTCCTACAATGAGCAGTTCTTC; cdr3_aa: CASSLYSGGSYNEQFF; v_call: TRBV27; j_call: TRBJ2-1; d_call: TRBD2
cdr3_nt: TGTGCCAGCCAAGGACTAGCGGGACTCCCGGGGAGCACAGATACGCAGTATTTT; cdr3_aa: CASQGLAGLPGSTDTQYF; v_call: TRBV2; j_call: TRBJ2-3; d_call: TRBD2
cdr3_nt: TGCAGCGTGGGGCAGGACACGTACCAATCACAAGAAAAACTGTTTTTT; cdr3_aa: CSVGQDTYQSQEKLFF; v_call: TRBV29-1; j_call: TRBJ1-4; d_call: NA
cdr3_nt: TGTGCCAGCTCAGTGGGACAAGAACCTTACGAGCAGTACTTC; cdr3_aa: CASSVGQEPYEQYF; v_call: TRBV18; j_call: TRBJ2-7; d_call: NA
cdr3_nt: TGCGCCAGCAGCCAAGATCTTTGGGCAGGGCGATCCTACGAGCAGTACTTC; cdr3_aa: CASSQDLWAGRSYEQYF; v_call: TRBV4-3; j_call: TRBJ2-7; d_call: NA
cdr3_nt: TGTGCCAGCAGCTCCCGGGACAGGGGGGCCCACGAGCAGTACTTC; cdr3_aa: CASSSRDRGAHEQYF; v_call: TRBV11-1; j_call: TRBJ2-7; d_call: TRBD1
cdr3_nt: TGTGCCATCAGTGACCGGTCGGGGTCTAGTGATACGCAGTATTTT; cdr3_aa: CAISDRSGSSDTQYF; v_call: TRBV10-3; j_call: TRBJ2-3; d_call: NA
cdr3_nt: TGCGCCAGCAGCCGGGACAGGGATTCTGGAAACACCATATATTTT; cdr3_aa: CASSRDRDSGNTIYF; v_call: TRBV5-1; j_call: TRBJ1-3; d_call: TRBD1
cdr3_nt: TGTGCCAGCAACAGAATGACTAGCGGGGGGGCCCATGAGCAGTTCTTC; cdr3_aa: CASNRMTSGGAHEQFF; v_call: TRBV2; j_call: TRBJ2-1; d_call: TRBD2
cdr3_nt: TGTGCCAGCATCGACCTCCACAAGACAGGGGGCCTCTTATATGGCTACACCTTC; cdr3_aa: CASIDLHKTGGLLYGYTF; v_call: TRBV6-4; j_call: TRBJ1-2; d_call: TRBD1
cdr3_nt: TGTGCCTCGCGAGGACAATCCTACGAGCAGTACTTC; cdr3_aa: CASRGQSYEQYF; v_call: TRBV30; j_call: TRBJ2-7; d_call: NA
cdr3_nt: TGTGCCAGCAGGGGGACTAGCGGGGGGATCACCGGGGAGCTGTTTTTT; cdr3_aa: CASRGTSGGITGELFF; v_call: TRBV2; j_call: TRBJ2-2; d_call: TRBD2
cdr3_nt: TGCGCCAGCAGCTCCGGTTCCTCCTACGAGCAGTACTTC; cdr3_aa: CASSSGSSYEQYF; v_call: TRBV5-1; j_call: TRBJ2-7; d_call: NA
cdr3_nt: TGCGCCAGCAGCCAGTACGACTTGGCCGGGGAGCTGTTTTTT; cdr3_aa: CASSQYDLAGELFF; v_call: TRBV4-3; j_call: TRBJ2-2; d_call: NA
cdr3_nt: TGCGCCAGCAGCCGGACAGGGCGATCGGAAGGCTACACCTTC; cdr3_aa: CASSRTGRSEGYTF; v_call: TRBV4-1; j_call: TRBJ1-2; d_call: TRBD1
cdr3_nt: TGTGCCAGCTCAACCCGGACTAGCGGGGCTGGGACAGATACGCAGTATTTT; cdr3_aa: CASSTRTSGAGTDTQYF; v_call: TRBV18; j_call: TRBJ2-3; d_call: TRBD2
cdr3_nt: TGTGCCAGCAGTCTTCTCCTAGCGGGGGGAAACGAGCAGTACTTC; cdr3_aa: CASSLLLAGGNEQYF; v_call: TRBV2; j_call: TRBJ2-7; d_call: TRBD2
cdr3_nt: TGTGCCAGCAGCCGGGGTGGCGAGACCCAGTACTTC; cdr3_aa: CASSRGGETQYF; v_call: TRBV9; j_call: TRBJ2-5; d_call: NA
cdr3_nt: TGCGCCAGCAGCGATGAGAATACAGGGTATGGCTACACCTTC; cdr3_aa: CASSDENTGYGYTF; v_call: TRBV4-1; j_call: TRBJ1-2; d_call: NA
cdr3_nt: TGCGCCAGCAGCCGAAGTTACTCACCTCGGGGCTACACCTTC; cdr3_aa: CASSRSYSPRGYTF; v_call: TRBV4-1; j_call: TRBJ1-2; d_call: NA
cdr3_nt: TGTGCCAGCAGCCAAGTTCAGGAATACGAGCAGTACTTC; cdr3_aa: CASSQVQEYEQYF; v_call: TRBV4-2; j_call: TRBJ2-7; d_call: NA
cdr3_nt: TGTGCCAGCAGTTACTCCCCGGGACAGAGCTACGAGCAGTACTTC; cdr3_aa: CASSYSPGQSYEQYF; v_call: TRBV6-6; j_call: TRBJ2-7; d_call: TRBD1
cdr3_nt: TGTGCCAGCGGGGGCGGGGGTCCGGAATGGGAGACCCAGTACTTC; cdr3_aa: CASGGGGPEWETQYF; v_call: TRBV11-2; j_call: TRBJ2-5; d_call: NA
cdr3_nt: TGTGCCAGTAGTATCTTCGGTCAAAATCCCACCGGGGAGCTGTTTTTT; cdr3_aa: CASSIFGQNPTGELFF; v_call: TRBV19; j_call: TRBJ2-2; d_call: NA
cdr3_nt: TGTGCCAGCAGCTTCGAGGTTTATGGCTACACCTTC; cdr3_aa: CASSFEVYGYTF; v_call: TRBV11-2; j_call: TRBJ1-2; d_call: NA